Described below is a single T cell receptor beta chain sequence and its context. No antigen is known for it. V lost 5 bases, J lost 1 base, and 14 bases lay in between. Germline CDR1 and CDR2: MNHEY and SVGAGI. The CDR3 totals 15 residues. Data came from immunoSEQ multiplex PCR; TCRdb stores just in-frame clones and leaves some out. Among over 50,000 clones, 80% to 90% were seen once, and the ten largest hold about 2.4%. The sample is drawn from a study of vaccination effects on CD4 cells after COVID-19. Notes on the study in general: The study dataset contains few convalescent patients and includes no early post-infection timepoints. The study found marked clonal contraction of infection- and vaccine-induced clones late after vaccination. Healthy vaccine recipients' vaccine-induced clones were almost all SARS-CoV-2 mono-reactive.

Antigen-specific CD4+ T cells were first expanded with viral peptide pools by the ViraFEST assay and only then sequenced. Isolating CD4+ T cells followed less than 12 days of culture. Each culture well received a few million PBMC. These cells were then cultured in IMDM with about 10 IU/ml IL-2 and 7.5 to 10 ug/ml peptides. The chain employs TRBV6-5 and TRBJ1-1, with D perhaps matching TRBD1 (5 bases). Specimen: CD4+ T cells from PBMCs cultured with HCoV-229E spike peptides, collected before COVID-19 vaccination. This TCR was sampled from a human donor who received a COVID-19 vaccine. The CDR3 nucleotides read TGTGCCAGCAGTACATACAGACAGTCGAACACTGAAGCTTTCTTT. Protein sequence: CASSTYRQSNTEAFF.